This T cell receptor beta chain was profiled in a study of OX40 agonist ivuxolimab in advanced cancers. Turning to the overall study: Ivuxolimab, which targeted the costimulatory receptor OX40 (CD134), was an agonistic, fully human IgG2 monoclonal antibody. The dose-escalation cohort was about 83% male with a mean age of about 65 years, ranging from roughly 23 to 79. Partial responses occurred in three dose-escalation patients, of whom one had hepatocellular carcinoma and two had cutaneous melanoma. Intravenous ivuxolimab was administered to patients every 2 weeks at six dose levels: 0.01, 0.1, 0.3, 1.5, 3 and 10 mg/kg. Of the roughly 52 dose-escalation patients, hepatocellular carcinoma was present in approximately 20, melanoma in some 15, renal cell carcinoma in 9 and head and neck cancer in 9. The monotherapy dose-escalation portion (N of about 49 patients) of the phase I ivuxolimab trial is reported in the paper. Patients were allowed to have had prior anti-PD-1, anti-PD-L1 or anti-CTLA-4 therapy, and 40% of the dose-escalation patients had been treated with checkpoint inhibitors. Peripheral TCRbeta sequencing was intended to test whether TCR sequence diversity was altered and clonal T-cell expansion was caused by ivuxolimab.

As for this clone: It has no known antigen specificity. Qualities for individual bases were not recorded, and no much larger clone is one base off.

The trial excluded patients who had a history of autoimmune disease or who were on systemic immunosuppression. In every dose cohort, peripheral blood was drawn for TCR sequencing at baseline, cycle 4 day 1, and cycle 7 day 1. The samples were drawn from a first-in-human, open-label, multicenter phase I dose-escalation trial of ivuxolimab. Adults with locally advanced or metastatic head and neck squamous cell, hepatocellular, melanoma or renal cell carcinoma were enrolled in the trial. Before TCR sequencing, CD4+ and CD8+ T cells were separately sorted from peripheral blood. General study outcomes and caveats: The antigen specificity of the peripheral T cells that underwent clonal expansion was not determined. After ivuxolimab, expanded clones were on average more numerous among CD8+ T cells than among CD4+ T cells. Low levels of normalized T-cell clonal expansion were also shown by some nonresponding patients. At doses of 0.1 to 3.0 mg/kg, clonal expansion of both CD4+ and CD8+ T cells in blood was seen between baseline and week 6. In the 0.1-3.0 mg/kg groups, partial responders had among the lowest normalized peripheral clonal expansion, particularly in CD8+ T cells.

Genomic DNA was isolated from the sorted cells so that the TCRbeta CDR3 region could be sequenced. TCRbeta CDR3 regions were sequenced using the immunoSEQ Assay. TCRdb limited this immuneACCESS table to in-frame rearrangements with V and J called. A share of clones is missing; checked studies link under half to unresolved V genes, and the rest is unexplained. The sample records more than 65,000 clones, roughly 88% of which are singletons. The ten top clones hold roughly 1.2% of the sample. The CDR3 runs 14 amino acids, cysteine and phenylalanine included. Only the CDR3 portion is preserved as DNA: 42 bases, with reading frame beginning at the first base. V lost 4 bases and J lost 4 bases, and the count of bases not matched to a germline gene is 3. CDR1 KGHSH and CDR2 LQKENI are derived from the germline V gene.

The chain is encoded by TRBV18 joined to TRBJ1-2, with TRBD1 identical over 10 junction bases. The TCR was taken from an adult with an advanced solid tumor such as melanoma, head and neck, liver or kidney cancer. Sequenced here: CD4+ or CD8+ T cells sorted from blood, sampled in a trial of the OX40 agonist ivuxolimab. For the CDR3, the sequence is CASSLGDRGYGYTF. The sequence in DNA is TGTGCCAGCTCACTTGGGGACAGGGGCTATGGCTACACCTTC.